This T cell receptor (beta chain) appears in the sequencing data of a study of CD8+CD57+ T cells in acquired aplastic anemia. Study-level information: Isolated CD4+ and CD8+ cells, once sorted, yielded DNA averaging around 3 ug. Healthy-donor CD4+ cells averaged about 11 million reads. Findings and caveats of the study: The number of CD8+ CDR3 sequences shared by patients and controls was around 30. Simpson's diversity of CD8+ cells was not significantly different in patients compared with controls.

TCR beta VDJ combinations and CDR3 sequences were profiled from genomic DNA. TCRdb processed the reads anew with MiXCR; each CDR3 protein has one entry. The sample carries about 180,000 distinct CDR3 sequences, approximately 46% recorded once. J gave up 0 bases and V 7 bases, and 5 bases lay outside the gene matches. Germline V gene data show CDR1 as DFQATT and CDR2 as SNEGSKA (reference sequence). This CDR3 has 13 residues. A remark on this clonotype: The antigen is undetermined.

The sequenced sample consisted of sorted CD4+, CD8+, or CD8+CD57+ T cells (not recorded which) from PBMCs. The sequence was obtained from a human donor in good health. The genes are TRBV20-1 and TRBJ1-2, with TRBD1 identical over 7 bases. The CDR3 region has the DNA TGCAGTGAAAAGGGGACAGCTAACTATGGCTACACCTTC. Protein sequence: CSEKGTANYGYTF.